Sequencing of this TCR beta chain was carried out in a study of T cells in Graves' hyperthyroidism and ophthalmopathy. Points from the study as a whole: Most expanded thyroid clonotypes above 0.001 recurred in blood. With a median lead of around 5.9 months before onset, the model predicted ophthalmopathy. A 13 V-J signature model discriminated ophthalmopathy versus stable hyperthyroidism.

Note on this clonotype: As yet, its antigen is unknown.

The study based diagnoses on clinical symptoms, serum thyroxine and TRAb, thyroid ultrasound and orbital computed tomography. Researchers amplified the TCR beta CDR3 regions from RNA transcripts. The HTBI primer set drove a first-round RT-PCR of the TCR CDR3. TCRdb fed the multiplex PCR reads into MiXCR, producing one record per CDR3 protein. The table includes approximately 640,000 distinct CDR3 sequences, less than 45% detected once. CDR1 is SGHTS, CDR2 YDEGEE, per germline. Trimming cost V 5 bases and J 3 bases, with 11 bases left between them. The CDR3 length is 13 residues. This TCR was recovered from an adult man with Graves' disease, either hyperthyroidism or ophthalmopathy (not recorded which). Sequencing was performed on peripheral blood or thyroid tissue (not recorded which). This chain uses TRBV5-8 with TRBJ1-1; D not resolved. The CDR3 reads CASSATPYTEAFF. The CDR3 DNA reads TGTGCCAGCAGTGCAACACCGTACACTGAAGCTTTCTTT.